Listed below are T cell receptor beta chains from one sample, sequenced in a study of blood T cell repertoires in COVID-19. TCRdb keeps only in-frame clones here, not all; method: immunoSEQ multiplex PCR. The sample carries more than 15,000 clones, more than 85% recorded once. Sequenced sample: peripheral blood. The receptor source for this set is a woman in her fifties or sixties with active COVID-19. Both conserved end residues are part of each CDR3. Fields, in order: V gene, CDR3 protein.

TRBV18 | CASSPLGSLADTQYF
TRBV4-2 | CASSPFLLGSGGSSSYNEQFF
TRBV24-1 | CATSAWDREEYF
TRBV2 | CASSTTGGSSYNSPLHF
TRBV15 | CATSRDAGMNTEAFF
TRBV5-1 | CASSFGSYNEQFF
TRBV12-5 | CASGLTRRDTGELFF
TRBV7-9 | CASSLTGGVTDTQYF
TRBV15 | CATSLRGGTGELFF
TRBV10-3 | CAISQSGGTPTDTQYF
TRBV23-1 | CASSQSLSYSYNSPLHF
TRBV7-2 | CASSLASSSNQPQHF
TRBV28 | CASGISAGGYLYGYTF
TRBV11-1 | CASSSRQGQDGYTF